The T cell receptor beta chain described here comes from a study of blood T cell repertoires in COVID-19. Study as a whole: From T cells, B-cell-depleted T cells, or PBMCs came the material, which was cDNA or gDNA.

Germline-derived CDR1 and CDR2 are MNHEY and SMNVEV (reference sequence). The CDR3 sequence is 18 residues long. Unmatched junction bases numbered 18, after V lost 8 bases and J lost 1 base. Here immunoSEQ multiplex PCR was the method, and the copy in TCRdb shows in-frame clones only, minus some. The table records about 67,000 clones, 87% of them present only once. Specimen: peripheral blood. The receptor was isolated from a middle-aged man with active COVID-19. The chain couples TRBV27 to TRBJ2-7, with 9 nucleotides matching TRBD2. The CDR3 loop is CASGRGLSSSGGSYEQYF. DNA of the CDR3: TGTGCCAGCGGACGTGGCCTGTCTTCGAGCGGGGGGTCCTACGAGCAGTACTTC.